The 3 T cell receptor beta chains below come from one sample, sequenced in a study of T cell repertoires in cytomegalovirus infection. TCRdb processed the reads anew with MiXCR; each CDR3 protein has one entry. The table lists around 350,000 distinct CDR3 sequences, roughly 20% of them singletons, with 8.5% to 10% in the top ten. Sequenced material: PBMCs. All receptors come from a human donor in good health (CMV status not recorded). Some clones in this sample may be carry-over from other donors' samples.

This clonotype was seen ten or more times. The chain employs TRBV7-2 and TRBJ2-3; 16 nucleotides align to TRBD2. V was clipped by 2 bases and J by 8 bases; unmatched bases: 4. This CDR3 is built from 16 residues. In germline, CDR1 is SGHTA, CDR2 FQGNSA. The CDR3 here is CASSLLGLAGGRTQYF. The CDR3 region has the DNA TGTGCCAGCAGCTTACTGGGACTAGCGGGGGGGCGTACGCAGTATTTT.

This clonotype was seen ten or more times. This chain connects TRBV14 to TRBJ2-1; TRBD1 matches at 10 bases. The V gene end was trimmed by 5 bases and the J gene end by 7 bases; junction bases not matched to a gene: 5. The CDR3 runs 14 residues. CDR1 and CDR2 (germline): SGHDN, FVKESK. The CDR3 sequence is CASSSRDRGNEQFF. For the CDR3, the DNA is TGTGCCAGCAGCTCCCGGGACAGGGGTAATGAGCAGTTCTTC.

This clonotype was recorded many times. The rearrangement uses TRBV6-6 and TRBJ2-1; 10 bases match TRBD1. The trim removed 3 bases at V and 6 bases at J, leaving 8 bases unmatched. Germline CDR1 and CDR2: MNHNY and SVGAGI (reference sequence). This CDR3 is 16 amino acids long. The CDR3 protein is CASSYTPGQGGNEQFF. In DNA form, the CDR3 reads TGTGCCAGCAGTTATACCCCAGGACAGGGGGGCAATGAGCAGTTCTTC.